The 5 T cell receptor beta chains below come from one sample, sequenced in a study of blood T cell repertoires in COVID-19. This table comes from immunoSEQ multiplex PCR, and its TCRdb copy is limited to in-frame clones, with some not included. The table lists around 330,000 clones, 70% to 90% of them singletons. The sequenced sample consisted of PBMCs or T cells enriched from blood (not recorded which). The receptors derive from a middle-aged woman who had recovered from COVID-19.

This clone was counted between two and nine times. The gene calls are TRBV7-9 and TRBJ2-1; D call uncertain. Trimming left V 1 base short and J 10 bases short, with 11 bases between. This CDR3 comprises 13 residues. Germline CDR1 reads SEHNR; CDR2 reads FQNEAQ (reference sequence). As DNA, the CDR3 is TGTGCCAGCAGCTTAGACGGTTCGCGGGAGCAGTTCTTC. Translating it yields CASSLDGSREQFF. The complete variable domain, with remaining parts taken from reference TRBV7-9 and TRBJ2-1, reads DTGVSQNPRHKITKRGQNVTFRCDPISEHNRLYWYRQTLGQGPEFLTYFQNEAQLEKSRLLSDRFSAERPKGSFSTLEIQRTEQGDSAMYLCASSLDGSREQFFGPGTRLTVL.

This chain uses TRBV16 with TRBJ2-1; no reliable D call. The CDR3 contains 11 residues. From germline, CDR1 is KGHSY and CDR2 FQNENV. V gave up 2 bases and J gave up 6 bases, with 2 bases separating them. The CDR3 is CASSQLNEQFF. Here the CDR3 DNA reads TGTGCCAGCAGCCAACTCAATGAGCAGTTCTTC. The full variable domain, rest sourced from reference TRBV16 and TRBJ2-1, is GEEVAQTPKHLVRGEGQKAKLYCAPIKGHSYVFWYQQVLKNEFKFLISFQNENVFDETGMPKERFSAKCLPNSPCSLEIQATKLEDSAVYFCASSQLNEQFFGPGTRLTVL.

This clone was counted a few times. The chain links TRBV5-6 to TRBJ2-1; 8 positions match TRBD1. The CDR3 is made up of 13 amino acids. Germline trimming cut 1 base from V and 7 bases from J; bases unmatched to any gene: 1. CDR1 and CDR2 from the germline V gene are SGHDT and YYEEEE. CDR3: CASSLRQGNEQFF. CDR3 in DNA: TGTGCCAGCAGCTTGAGACAGGGGAATGAGCAGTTCTTC.

V usage is TRBV27 and J usage is TRBJ1-2; a weak D match, TRBD1 (5 bases). Looked up from germline, CDR1 is MNHEY and CDR2 is SMNVEV (reference sequence). CDR3 size: 15 residues. The V and J ends lost 4 bases and 4 bases respectively, with 16 bases between them. CDR3 sequence reads: CASSSGSARSYGYTF. As DNA, the CDR3 is TGTGCCAGCAGTTCAGGGTCCGCGCGGAGCTATGGCTACACCTTC.

The chain is built from TRBV28 and TRBJ1-1; no definite D call. Germline CDR1 reads MDHEN; CDR2 reads SYDVKM. The CDR3 runs 11 residues. The V and J ends lost 5 bases and 11 bases respectively, with 12 bases between them. The CDR3 is CASSAFPGAFF. CDR3 sequence (DNA): TGTGCCAGCAGTGCCTTTCCCGGGGCTTTCTTT. Looking up the rest from reference TRBV28 and TRBJ1-1 gives the full variable domain: DVKVTQSSRYLVKRTGEKVFLECVQDMDHENMFWYRQDPGLGLRLIYFSYDVKMKEKGDIPEGYSVSREKKERFSLILESASTNQTSMYLCASSAFPGAFFGQGTRLTVV.